This entry is about one T cell receptor (beta chain). What it binds is unknown. Unmatched junction bases numbered 6, after V lost 2 bases and J lost 5 bases. The CDR3 is 15 amino acids. The germline gives CDR1 MDHEN, CDR2 SYDVKM. This sample was taken from a study of cytomegalovirus exposure and HLA in healthy donors. Healthy bone marrow donors made up the donor group. Nominally healthy donors were sampled, though unrecorded immune exposures were likely. Study-level findings and limits: In vitro data verified three CMV-associated chains as specific for CMV antigens.

Primers included in the PCR were 60 Vbeta and 13 Jbeta primers. Clones were sequenced by immunoSEQ multiplex PCR, and TCRdb holds only the in-frame ones, with some missing. The data show 170,000 or so clones, 75% to 85% seen once. The sequence came from a woman in her 30s in good health and CMV-seropositive. The sample taken for sequencing was PBMCs. The rearrangement links TRBV28 to TRBJ1-1; 9 nucleotides match TRBD1. The CDR3 here is CASSLGDRVQTEAFF. The CDR3 DNA sequence: TGTGCCAGCAGTTTAGGGGACAGGGTTCAAACTGAAGCTTTCTTT.